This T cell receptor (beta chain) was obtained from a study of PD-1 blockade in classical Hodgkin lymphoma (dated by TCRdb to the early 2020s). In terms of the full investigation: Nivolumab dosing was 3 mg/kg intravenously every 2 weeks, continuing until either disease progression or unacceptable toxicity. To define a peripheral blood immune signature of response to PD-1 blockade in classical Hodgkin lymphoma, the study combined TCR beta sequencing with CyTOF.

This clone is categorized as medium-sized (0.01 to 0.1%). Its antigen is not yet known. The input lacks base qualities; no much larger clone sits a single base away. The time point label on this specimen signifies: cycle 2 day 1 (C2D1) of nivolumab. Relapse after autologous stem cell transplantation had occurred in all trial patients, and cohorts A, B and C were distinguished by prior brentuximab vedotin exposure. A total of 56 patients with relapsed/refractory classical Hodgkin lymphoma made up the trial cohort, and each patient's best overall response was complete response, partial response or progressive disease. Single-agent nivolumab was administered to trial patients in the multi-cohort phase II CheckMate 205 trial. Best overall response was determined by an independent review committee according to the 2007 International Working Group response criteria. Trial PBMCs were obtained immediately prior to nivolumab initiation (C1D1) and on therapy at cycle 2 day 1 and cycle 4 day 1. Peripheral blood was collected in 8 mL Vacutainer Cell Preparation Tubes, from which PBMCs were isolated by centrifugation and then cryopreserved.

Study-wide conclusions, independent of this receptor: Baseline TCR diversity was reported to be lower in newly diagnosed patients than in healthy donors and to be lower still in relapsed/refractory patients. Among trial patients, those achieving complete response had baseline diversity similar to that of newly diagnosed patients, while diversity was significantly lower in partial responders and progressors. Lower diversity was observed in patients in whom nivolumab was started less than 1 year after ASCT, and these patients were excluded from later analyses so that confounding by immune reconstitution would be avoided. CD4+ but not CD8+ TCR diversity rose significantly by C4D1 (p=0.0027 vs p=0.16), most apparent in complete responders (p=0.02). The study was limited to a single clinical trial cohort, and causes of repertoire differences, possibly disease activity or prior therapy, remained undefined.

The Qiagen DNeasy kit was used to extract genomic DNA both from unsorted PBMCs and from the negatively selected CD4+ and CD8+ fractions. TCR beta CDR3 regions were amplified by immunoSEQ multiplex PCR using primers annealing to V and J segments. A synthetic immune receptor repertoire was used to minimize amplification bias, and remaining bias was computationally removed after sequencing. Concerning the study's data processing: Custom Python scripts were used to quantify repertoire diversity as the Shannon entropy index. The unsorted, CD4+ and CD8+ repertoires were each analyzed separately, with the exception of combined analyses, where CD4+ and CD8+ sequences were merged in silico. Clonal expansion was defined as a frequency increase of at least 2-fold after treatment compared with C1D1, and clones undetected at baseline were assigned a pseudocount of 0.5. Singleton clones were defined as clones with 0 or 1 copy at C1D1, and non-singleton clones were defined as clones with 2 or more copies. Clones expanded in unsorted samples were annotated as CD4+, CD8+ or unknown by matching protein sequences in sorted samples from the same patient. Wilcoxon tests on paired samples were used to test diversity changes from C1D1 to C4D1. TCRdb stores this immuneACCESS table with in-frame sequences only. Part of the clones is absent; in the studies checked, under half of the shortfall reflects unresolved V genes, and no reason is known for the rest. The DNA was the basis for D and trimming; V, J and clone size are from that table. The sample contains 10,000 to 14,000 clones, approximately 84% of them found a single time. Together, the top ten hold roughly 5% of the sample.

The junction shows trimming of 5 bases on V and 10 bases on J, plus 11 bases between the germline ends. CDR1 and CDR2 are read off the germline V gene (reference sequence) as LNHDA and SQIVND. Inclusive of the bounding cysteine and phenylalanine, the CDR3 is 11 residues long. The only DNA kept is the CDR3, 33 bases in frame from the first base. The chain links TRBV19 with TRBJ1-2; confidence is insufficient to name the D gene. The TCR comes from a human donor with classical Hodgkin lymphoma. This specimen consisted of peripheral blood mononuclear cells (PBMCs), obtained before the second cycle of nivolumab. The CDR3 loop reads CASSALRLYTF. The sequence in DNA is TGTGCCAGTAGTGCTCTTCGGCTCTACACCTTC.